A selection of T cell receptor beta chains follows, all from one sample in a study of blood T cell repertoires in COVID-19. Sequencing was performed with immunoSEQ multiplex PCR; in TCRdb, only in-frame clones are kept and a portion is missing. The sample carries about 260,000 clones, around 90% recorded once. Sequencing was carried out using peripheral blood. The receptors here all came from a young adult with COVID-19, enrolled during active disease. Each CDR3 is given with its conserved first and last residue. The D gene is left open where the match is weak. The listing skips clone size in some rows; elsewhere it reads once, few, many or a size class.

len,j_gene,d_gene,v_gene,abundance,CDR3nt,CDR3aa
12,TRBJ2-1,.,TRBV5-5,once,TGTGCCAGCAGTCCGGGGGACAGTGAGCAGTTCTTC,CASSPGDSEQFF
12,TRBJ1-2,TRBD1,TRBV6-6,once,TGTGCCAGCAGTCAGGGGGCAGGTGGCTACACCTTC,CASSQGAGGYTF
13,TRBJ1-2,.,TRBV27,.,TGTGCCAGCAGTAGCAGGGCGAACTATGGCTACACCTTC,CASSSRANYGYTF
13,TRBJ1-2,.,TRBV19,.,TGTGCCAGTAGTATATGGTCCAGCTATGGCTACACCTTC,CASSIWSSYGYTF
17,TRBJ2-3,TRBD1,TRBV11-3,.,TGTGCCAGCAGCTCGGGGGCCACGACAGGGGGGACAGATACGCAGTATTTT,CASSSGATTGGTDTQYF
13,TRBJ1-5,TRBD1,TRBV19,.,TGTGCCAGTAGTATCGACAGGGGGCAGCCCCAGCATTTT,CASSIDRGQPQHF
13,TRBJ2-1,.,TRBV2,.,TGTGCCCTTTATATCCTAGAGGACAATGAGCAGTTCTTC,CALYILEDNEQFF
14,TRBJ2-7,.,TRBV19,.,TGTGCCAGTAGTATGGGTGGGCCAGCCTACGAGCAGTACTTC,CASSMGGPAYEQYF
13,TRBJ2-3,.,TRBV12-3/TRBV12-4,.,TGTGCCAGCAGAATCGAAGCCCCAGATACGCAGTATTTT,CASRIEAPDTQYF
19,TRBJ2-1,TRBD2,TRBV9,.,TGTGCCAGCAGCCCGGACAGGCTAACTAGCGGGAGGTTTTTGGATGAGCAGTTCTTC,CASSPDRLTSGRFLDEQFF
12,TRBJ2-1,.,TRBV6-2/TRBV6-3,.,TGTGCCAGCAGTTTCAGCGTCGTTGAGCAGTTCTTC,CASSFSVVEQFF
15,TRBJ2-7,TRBD2,TRBV5-1,.,TGCGCCAGCAGCTACGGGACTAGCGGCTCCTACGAGCAGTACTTC,CASSYGTSGSYEQYF
14,TRBJ2-2,TRBD1,TRBV7-3,.,TGTGCCAGCAGCTGGACAGGGGGCACCGGGGAGCTGTTTTTT,CASSWTGGTGELFF
13,TRBJ2-4,TRBD2,TRBV6-2/TRBV6-3,.,TGTGCCAGCAGTTCCGGACTAGCCGGTATTCAGTACTTC,CASSSGLAGIQYF
18,TRBJ2-1,TRBD2,TRBV5-1,.,TGCGCCAGCAGCTCCACCGGTGCGGGAGGACCATCCTACAATGAGCAGTTCTTC,CASSSTGAGGPSYNEQFF
13,TRBJ2-7,.,TRBV2,.,TGTGCCAGCAGTGAACAGGTAACCTACGAGCAGTACTTC,CASSEQVTYEQYF
15,TRBJ2-1,.,TRBV11-3,.,TGTGCCAGCAGCTTAGCTCCGCTAGTCTACAATGAGCAGTTCTTC,CASSLAPLVYNEQFF
15,TRBJ2-7,TRBD2,TRBV9,.,TGTGCCAGCAGCGGGGCTAGCGGGAGGGCCGGCGAGCAGTACTTC,CASSGASGRAGEQYF
14,TRBJ2-1,.,TRBV20-1,few,TGCAGTGCTAGTCCCTCGGGCTCCTACAATGAGCAGTTCTTC,CSASPSGSYNEQFF
15,TRBJ2-5,TRBD1,TRBV15,.,TGTGCCACCAGCAGAGCCGGGACAGGGAGGGAGACCCAGTACTTC,CATSRAGTGRETQYF
16,TRBJ1-2,TRBD1,TRBV4-1,.,TGCGCCAGCAGCCAAGAGGGACAGGGGGCCGGTTATGGCTACACCTTC,CASSQEGQGAGYGYTF
16,TRBJ2-2,TRBD1,TRBV4-1,once,TGCGCCAGCAGCCAAGCGACAGGGGGCGTCGGCGGGGAGCTGTTTTTT,CASSQATGGVGGELFF
14,TRBJ2-7,.,TRBV15,.,TGTGCCACCAGCAGAGAGGGACACACCTACGAGCAGTACTTC,CATSREGHTYEQYF
14,TRBJ1-5,.,TRBV6-5,few,TGTGCCAGCAACGCCCTTGGAGGCGATCAGCCCCAGCATTTT,CASNALGGDQPQHF
15,TRBJ1-6,.,TRBV6-5,.,TGTGCCAGCAGTTATTCCGGACAGACGAGTTCACCCCTCCACTTT,CASSYSGQTSSPLHF
12,TRBJ2-1,.,TRBV5-6,.,TGTGCCAGCAGCTTGGGCGGTGGTGAGCAGTTCTTC,CASSLGGGEQFF